The 2 T cell receptor beta chains reported below all come from one sample, sequenced in a study of cytomegalovirus exposure and HLA in healthy donors. A multiplex PCR was run with 60 Vbeta primers and 13 Jbeta primers. Only in-frame clones appear in the TCRdb table, and some are missing; sequencing was by immunoSEQ multiplex PCR. The listing contains roughly 140,000 clones. Sequenced input: PBMCs. These receptors came from a male donor in good health and CMV-seronegative.

The V call is TRBV7-2, the J call TRBJ1-1, with 9 bases lining up with TRBD1. CDR1 is SGHTA and CDR2 is FQGNSA in the germline V gene. V trimming: 3 bases; J trimming: 8 bases; junction bases outside the gene matches: 7. The CDR3 length is 14 residues. This chain's CDR3 is CASSLSRDREEAFF. The DNA for the CDR3 is TGTGCCAGCAGCTTGAGCCGGGACAGGGAGGAAGCTTTCTTT.

The chain carries TRBV19 and TRBJ1-1; 9 positions agree with TRBD1. Germline loops: CDR1 LNHDA, CDR2 SQIVND (reference sequence). The CDR3 spans 14 residues. V gave up 5 bases and J gave up 8 bases; unmatched junction bases: 9. CDR3 sequence (DNA): TGTGCCAGTAGTCGAGCCGGGACAGGGCCCGAAGCTTTCTTT. Its translation: CASSRAGTGPEAFF.